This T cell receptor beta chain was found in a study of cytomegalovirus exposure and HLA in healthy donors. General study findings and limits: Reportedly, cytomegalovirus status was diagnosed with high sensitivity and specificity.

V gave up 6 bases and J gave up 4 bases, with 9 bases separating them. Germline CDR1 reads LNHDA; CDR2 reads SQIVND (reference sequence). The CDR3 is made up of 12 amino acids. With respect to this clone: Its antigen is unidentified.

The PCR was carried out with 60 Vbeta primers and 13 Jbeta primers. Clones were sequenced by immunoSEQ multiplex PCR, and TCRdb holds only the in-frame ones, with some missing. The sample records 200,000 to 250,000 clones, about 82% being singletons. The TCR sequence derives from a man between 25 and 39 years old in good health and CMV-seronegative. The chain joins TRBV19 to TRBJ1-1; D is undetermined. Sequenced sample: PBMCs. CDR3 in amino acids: CASRSPGTEAFF. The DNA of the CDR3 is TGTGCCAGTAGATCGCCGGGCACTGAAGCTTTCTTT.